This entry features one T cell receptor beta chain sequence. Then a second PCR, running roughly 7 to 11 cycles, was carried out with a sample-barcoded 5' primer and a J-beta primer mix. Each CDR3 protein gets one entry after TCRdb re-called the 5' RACE reads with MiXCR. The sample lists approximately 670,000 distinct CDR3 sequences; roughly two fifths were seen once. Sample donors were healthy Caucasian individuals that came from Russia, aged roughly 6 to 95. The entry originates in a study of blood T cells in healthy people across ages. Sequenced sample: blood. The sequence was collected from a man older than 75 in good health.

The CDR3 protein is CSARLPSRGRQETQYF. DNA for the CDR3: TGCAGTGCTAGATTGCCAAGCAGGGGAAGACAAGAGACCCAGTACTTC. The chain employs TRBV20-1 and TRBJ2-5, with D possibly matching TRBD1 (6 bases). Deletions cut 2 bases from V and 2 bases from J, with 18 bases between. Germline-derived CDR1 and CDR2 are DFQATT and SNEGSKA (reference sequence). The CDR3 has 16 residues.